These 14 T cell receptor beta chains share one sample of origin, sequenced in a study of T-cell memory formation after mild COVID-19 (dated by TCRdb to about 2021). The library was produced with 5' RACE. The instrument given in TCRdb is Illumina NovaSeq 6000. The public reads were quality trimmed at Q25 with fastp and then assembled into clones with MiXCR by TCRdb, keeping productive beta chains. CDR3 protein duplicates are merged, each entry listing the most common genes and DNA. The sample has roughly 560,000 distinct CDR3 sequences on record, roughly 21% of them singletons. The biggest ten clones account for approximately 12% of the sample. The sequenced material came from PBMCs or a T cell subset sorted from them (not recorded which). These TCRs come from an adult woman who had mild COVID-19 (a few samples of this study predate the infection). The sample titles of this study are shuffled in the database, so cell type and time point are left out; the donor was told from shared clones.

This clonotype appeared a few times. V usage is TRBV20-1 and J usage is TRBJ2-1; tentatively, D is TRBD2 (5 bases). Trimming cost V 2 bases and J 3 bases, with 5 bases left between them. From germline, CDR1 is DFQATT and CDR2 SNEGSKA (reference sequence). The CDR3 is 12 amino acids. The CDR3 nucleotides read TGCAGTGCTAGACGGGACTACAATGAGCAGTTCTTC. It encodes CSARRDYNEQFF.

Ten or more counts support this clonotype. The rearrangement links TRBV5-5 to TRBJ1-5; D unresolved. Trimming took off 4 bases at V and 0 bases at J, with 14 bases between the two ends. The CDR3 is 16 residues long. CDR1 is SGHKS and CDR2 is YYEKEE in the germline V gene (reference sequence). CDR3 nucleotides: TGTGCCAGCAGCCCCCTTGGCGGGGATAGCAATCAGCCCCAGCATTTT. Translation gives CASSPLGGDSNQPQHF.

The table lists this clonotype with many counts. The rearrangement links TRBV4-1 to TRBJ2-3; 12 nucleotides match TRBD2. CDR3 length: 16 amino acids. Germline trimming cut 3 bases from V and 8 bases from J; bases unmatched to any gene: 9. In germline, CDR1 is MGHRA, CDR2 YSYEKL. CDR3 amino acids: CASSHPGLAGRATQYF. In nucleotides, the CDR3 is TGCGCCAGCAGCCACCCCGGACTAGCGGGGAGGGCTACGCAGTATTTT.

The rearrangement uses TRBV12-5 and TRBJ1-1; D perhaps matches TRBD1 (5 bases). The CDR3 extends over 15 amino acids. Germline V gene data show CDR1 as LGHNT and CDR2 as FRNRAP. V lost 7 bases to trimming and J lost 4 bases, with 19 bases between them. The DNA for the CDR3 is TGTGCTAGTGCCCTAGGACTGGGGGTGAGCACTGAAGCTTTCTTT. Translation gives CASALGLGVSTEAFF.

V is TRBV12-3 or TRBV12-4 and J is TRBJ2-7; 12 nucleotides agree with TRBD2. The CDR3 runs to 16 residues. With 2 bases clipped from V and 2 bases from J, the junction kept 4 bases outside the gene matches. CDR3 DNA sequence: TGTGCCAGCAGTTTACCACTAGCGGGAGGCCCCTACGAGCAGTACTTC. Its translation: CASSLPLAGGPYEQYF.

This clonotype was seen only a few times. The V and J genes are TRBV18 and TRBJ2-7, with 8 positions matching TRBD1. V shed 8 bases and J 5 bases; nucleotides not matched to a gene: 5. Germline V gene sequence: CDR1 KGHSH, CDR2 LQKENI. This CDR3 has 12 residues. The CDR3 bases are TGTGCCAGCGGACAGGGTTTCCACGAGCAGTACTTC. Amino acids: CASGQGFHEQYF.

The chain links TRBV3-1 to TRBJ1-1; 7 bases fit TRBD1. Germline V gives CDR1 LGHDT, CDR2 YNNKEL (reference sequence). J gave up 2 bases and V 0 bases, and 6 bases lay outside the gene matches. The CDR3 has 16 residues. The CDR3 protein is CASSQDLTGANTEAFF. CDR3 nucleotide sequence: TGTGCCAGCAGCCAAGACCTCACAGGGGCTAACACTGAAGCTTTCTTT.

This clonotype occurred once. CDR3 in DNA: TGTGCCAGCAGCCAAGGGCGCCAGAACACCGGGGAGCTGTTTTTT. This gives the protein CASSQGRQNTGELFF. The gene calls are TRBV14 and TRBJ2-2; D call uncertain. The CDR3 sequence is 15 residues long. Germline-derived CDR1 and CDR2 are SGHDN and FVKESK. The ends were cut back, 1 base at V and 1 base at J, with 7 bases in the middle.

This clonotype was seen at least ten times. The CDR3: CASEQALGYEQYF. The CDR3 DNA sequence: TGTGCCAGCGAACAGGCCCTGGGCTACGAGCAGTACTTC. The chain combines TRBV2 with TRBJ2-7; D is perhaps TRBD1 (5 bases). Per germline, CDR1 SNHLY and CDR2 FYNNEI. Trimming stripped 8 bases from V and 3 bases from J, with 14 bases between. CDR3 length: 13 residues. Full variable domain (rest looked up from reference TRBV2 and TRBJ2-7): EPEVTQTPSHQVTQMGQEVILRCVPISNHLYFYWYRQILGQKVEFLVSFYNNEISEKSEIFDDQFSVERPDGSNFTLKIRSTKLEDSAMYFCASEQALGYEQYFGPGTRLTVT.

This clonotype was observed a handful of times. V and J are TRBV20-1 and TRBJ2-1, with TRBD2 matching 10 bases. The length of the CDR3 is 17 residues. V trimming: 3 bases; J trimming: 0 bases; junction bases outside the gene matches: 8. Looked up from germline, CDR1 is DFQATT and CDR2 is SNEGSKA (reference sequence). CDR3 loop: CSASLAGASLSYNEQFF. The CDR3 nucleotides are TGCAGTGCTAGCCTAGCGGGAGCCTCCCTCTCCTACAATGAGCAGTTCTTC.

The V gene is TRBV20-1, the J gene TRBJ1-1; 10 bases line up with TRBD1. The germline gives CDR1 DFQATT, CDR2 SNEGSKA (reference sequence). This CDR3 is built from 14 residues. With 4 bases clipped from V and 1 base from J, the junction kept 3 bases outside the gene matches. The CDR3 loop reads CSAKDRGRNTEAFF. The DNA of the CDR3 is TGCAGTGCTAAAGACAGGGGGCGGAACACTGAAGCTTTCTTT.

The V and J genes are TRBV18 and TRBJ2-3, with D possibly matching TRBD1 (6 bases). The germline V gene encodes CDR1 KGHSH and CDR2 LQKENI. This CDR3 has 17 residues. V lost 6 bases to trimming and J lost 1 base, with 20 bases between them. The CDR3 DNA reads TGTGCCAGCTCCCAATCCTCCGGGACACGCCGCACAGATACGCAGTATTTT. Amino acid sequence: CASSQSSGTRRTDTQYF.

The genes are TRBV7-9 and TRBJ2-7; D is possibly TRBD2 (6 bases). Germline CDR1 SEHNR, CDR2 FQNEAQ (reference sequence). This CDR3 spans 14 amino acids. Trimming stripped 3 bases from V and 4 bases from J, with 13 bases between. CDR3: CASSFSVGGYEQYF. The CDR3, as DNA: TGTGCCAGCAGCTTCTCCGTCGGGGGATACGAGCAGTACTTC.

This clonotype was seen repeatedly, ten times or more. The chain combines TRBV5-1 with TRBJ2-1; TRBD2 might be the D (6 bases). Trimming removed 5 bases from V and 6 bases from J, with 18 bases in between. This CDR3 has 15 amino acids. Germline V gene lookup returns CDR1 SGHRS and CDR2 YFSETQ. CDR3 loop: CASSRASAIVNEQFF. The DNA of the CDR3 is TGCGCCAGCAGTAGGGCTAGCGCCATAGTCAATGAGCAGTTCTTC.